This TCR beta chain was documented in a study of lymphopenia after photon versus proton radiotherapy (dated by TCRdb to about 2019). Context from the whole study: The immunological effects of photon versus proton radiation therapy were compared in patients with gastrointestinal tumors who developed high-grade lymphopenia. The goal of the study was to characterize the differences between the two radiation modalities in how they affect the immune system. The cohort comprised 15 to 20 patients with gastrointestinal tumors who received either photon or proton therapy and then developed lymphopenia.

Concerning this clone: Its recognized antigen is unknown. Base-call qualities are not available, and no considerably larger clone is one nucleotide away.

Library preparation employed the immunoSEQ multiplex PCR assay. T cell repertoires were profiled with deep sequencing of rearranged TCR beta loci together with multiparametric flow cytometry. TCRdb obtained this table from immuneACCESS and retained in-frame rearrangements with V and J assigned. These tables miss some clones; where compared with another copy, unresolved V genes account for less than half of the shortfall, and the remainder is unexplained. The sample table lists 29,000 or so clones, 87% of them with a count of one. 45% to 60% of the sample rests with the top ten. What the work shows at the level of the full study, not this receptor alone: Among patients across the cohort who died, overall survival time showed an inverse correlation with a larger post-nadir drop in TCR diversity. The authors looked at the survival association only in patients who died, and they framed better survival with proton therapy as a possibility rather than a demonstrated result. After the lymphocyte count nadir, oligoclonal expansion, especially of CD8+ Temra cells, was observed in photon-treated repertoires, and the drop in diversity was driven by this expansion. Proton-treated patients stayed relatively stable during treatment, while photon-treated patients lost naive T cells and TCR diversity and gained effector/memory populations.

The sequence was collected from a woman aged 60-70 years with cholangiocarcinoma. Some clones in this sample may be carry-over from other donors' samples. The sequenced sample was peripheral blood, obtained from a patient treated with proton-based radiotherapy.

The encoded CDR3 is CASSWGGRGAEQFF. The DNA reads TGTGCCAGCAGCTGGGGGGGGCGGGGCGCCGAGCAGTTCTTC. The sequence is built from TRBV27 and TRBJ2-1; 7 matching bases give a weak D call of TRBD2. The CDR3 covers 14 residues, taking in both the cysteine and the phenylalanine. CDR3 DNA only is kept here, 42 bases in frame from base 1. V loses 6 bases, J loses 10 bases, and the germline ends lie 19 bases apart. In the germline V gene (reference sequence), CDR1 corresponds to MNHEY and CDR2 to SMNVEV.